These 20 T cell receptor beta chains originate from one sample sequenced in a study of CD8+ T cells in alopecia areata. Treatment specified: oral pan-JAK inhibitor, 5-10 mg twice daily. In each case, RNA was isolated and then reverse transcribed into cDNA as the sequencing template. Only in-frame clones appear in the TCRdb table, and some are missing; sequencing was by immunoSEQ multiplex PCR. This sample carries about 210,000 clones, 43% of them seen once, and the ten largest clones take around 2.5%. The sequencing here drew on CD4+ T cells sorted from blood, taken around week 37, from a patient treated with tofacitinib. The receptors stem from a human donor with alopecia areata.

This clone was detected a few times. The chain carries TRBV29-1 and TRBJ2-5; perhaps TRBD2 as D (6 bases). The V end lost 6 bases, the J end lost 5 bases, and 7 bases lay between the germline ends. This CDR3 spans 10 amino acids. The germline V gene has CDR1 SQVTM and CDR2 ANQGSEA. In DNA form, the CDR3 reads TGCAGCGTAGCGGGCGAGACCCAGTACTTC. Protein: CSVAGETQYF.

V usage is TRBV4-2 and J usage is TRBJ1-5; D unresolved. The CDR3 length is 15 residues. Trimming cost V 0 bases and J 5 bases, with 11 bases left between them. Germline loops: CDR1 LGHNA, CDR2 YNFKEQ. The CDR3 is CASSQEGTEHQPQHF. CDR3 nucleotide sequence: TGTGCCAGCAGCCAAGAGGGTACGGAGCATCAGCCCCAGCATTTT.

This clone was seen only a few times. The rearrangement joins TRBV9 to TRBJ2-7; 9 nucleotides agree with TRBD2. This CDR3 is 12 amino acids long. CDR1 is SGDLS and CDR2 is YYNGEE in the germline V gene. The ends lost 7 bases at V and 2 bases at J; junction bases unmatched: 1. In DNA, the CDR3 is TGTGCCAGCGGGACTAGCCCCTACGAGCAGTACTTC. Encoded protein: CASGTSPYEQYF.

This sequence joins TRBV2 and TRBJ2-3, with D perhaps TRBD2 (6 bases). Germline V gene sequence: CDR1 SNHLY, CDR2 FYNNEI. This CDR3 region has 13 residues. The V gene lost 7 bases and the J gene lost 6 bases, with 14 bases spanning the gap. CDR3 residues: CASIAEGLDTQYF. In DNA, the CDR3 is TGTGCCAGCATTGCGGAGGGCCTGGATACGCAGTATTTT.

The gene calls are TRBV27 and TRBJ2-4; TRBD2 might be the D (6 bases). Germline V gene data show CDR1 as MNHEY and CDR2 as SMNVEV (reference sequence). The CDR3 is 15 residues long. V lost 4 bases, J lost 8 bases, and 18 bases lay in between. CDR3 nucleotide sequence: TGTGCCAGCAGTTGGCCGCCGCGGGGTTCGGACATTCAGTACTTC. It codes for CASSWPPRGSDIQYF.

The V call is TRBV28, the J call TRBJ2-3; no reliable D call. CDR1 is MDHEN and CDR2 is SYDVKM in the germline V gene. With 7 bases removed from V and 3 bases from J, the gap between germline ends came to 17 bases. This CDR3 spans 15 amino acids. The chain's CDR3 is CASIPSDRITDTQYF. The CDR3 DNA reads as TGTGCCAGCATACCCTCGGACCGGATTACAGATACGCAGTATTTT.

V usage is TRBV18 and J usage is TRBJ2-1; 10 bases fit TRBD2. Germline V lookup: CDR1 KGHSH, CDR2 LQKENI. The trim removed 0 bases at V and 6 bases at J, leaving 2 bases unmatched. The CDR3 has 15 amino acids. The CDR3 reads CASSPPAGGGNEQFF. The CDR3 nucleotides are TGTGCCAGCTCACCACCAGCGGGAGGGGGCAATGAGCAGTTCTTC.

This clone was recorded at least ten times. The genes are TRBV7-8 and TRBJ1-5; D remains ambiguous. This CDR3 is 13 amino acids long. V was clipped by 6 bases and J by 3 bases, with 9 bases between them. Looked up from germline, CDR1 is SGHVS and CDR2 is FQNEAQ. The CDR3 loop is CASRRSYNQPQHF. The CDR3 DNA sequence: TGTGCCAGCAGAAGATCTTACAATCAGCCCCAGCATTTT. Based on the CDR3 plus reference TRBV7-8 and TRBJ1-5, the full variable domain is GAGVSQSPRYKVAKRGQDVALRCDPISGHVSLFWYQQALGQGPEFLTYFQNEAQLDKSGLPSDRFFAERPEGSVSTLKIQRTQQEDSAVYLCASRRSYNQPQHFGDGTRLSIL.

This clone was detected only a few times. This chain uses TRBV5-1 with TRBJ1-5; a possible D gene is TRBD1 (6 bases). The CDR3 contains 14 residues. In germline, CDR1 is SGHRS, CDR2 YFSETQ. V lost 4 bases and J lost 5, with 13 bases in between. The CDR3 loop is CASSATGGDQPQHF. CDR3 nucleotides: TGCGCCAGCAGCGCGACGGGGGGCGATCAGCCCCAGCATTTT.

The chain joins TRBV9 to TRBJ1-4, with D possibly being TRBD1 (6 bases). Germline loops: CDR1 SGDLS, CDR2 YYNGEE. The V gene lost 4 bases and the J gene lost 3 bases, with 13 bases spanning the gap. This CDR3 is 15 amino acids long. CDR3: CASSLTGLANEKLFF. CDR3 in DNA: TGTGCCAGCAGCCTCACAGGGCTAGCTAATGAAAAACTGTTTTTT.

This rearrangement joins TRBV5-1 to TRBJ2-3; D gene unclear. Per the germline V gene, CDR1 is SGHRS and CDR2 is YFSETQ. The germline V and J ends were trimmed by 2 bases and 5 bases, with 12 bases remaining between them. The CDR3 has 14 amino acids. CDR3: CASSLDPRRDTQYF. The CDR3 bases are TGCGCCAGCAGCTTAGACCCGAGGCGAGATACGCAGTATTTT.

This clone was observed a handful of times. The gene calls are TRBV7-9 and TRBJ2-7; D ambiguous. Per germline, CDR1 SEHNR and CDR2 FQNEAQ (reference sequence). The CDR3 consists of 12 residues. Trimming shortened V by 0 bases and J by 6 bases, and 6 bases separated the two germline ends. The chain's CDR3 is CASSLALGEQYF. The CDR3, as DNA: TGTGCCAGCAGCTTAGCGCTGGGCGAGCAGTACTTC.

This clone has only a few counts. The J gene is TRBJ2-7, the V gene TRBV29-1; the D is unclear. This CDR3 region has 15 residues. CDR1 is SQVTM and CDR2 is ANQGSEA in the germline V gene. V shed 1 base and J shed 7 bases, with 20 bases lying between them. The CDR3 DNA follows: TGCAGCGTTGAAGCCCGAAAGCAGGACGTCCTGGAGCAGTACTTC. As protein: CSVEARKQDVLEQYF.

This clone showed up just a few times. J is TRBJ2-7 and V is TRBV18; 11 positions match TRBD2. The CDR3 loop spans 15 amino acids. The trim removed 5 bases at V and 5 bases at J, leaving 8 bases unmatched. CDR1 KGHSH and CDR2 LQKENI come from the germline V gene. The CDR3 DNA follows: TGTGCCAGCTCAGCGACTAGCGGGGAGACGAACGAGCAGTACTTC. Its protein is CASSATSGETNEQYF.

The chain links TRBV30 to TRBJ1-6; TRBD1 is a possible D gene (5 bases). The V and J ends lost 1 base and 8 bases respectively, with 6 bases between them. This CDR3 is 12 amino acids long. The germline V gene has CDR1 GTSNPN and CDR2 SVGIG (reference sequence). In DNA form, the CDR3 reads TGTGCCTGGAGTGCAGGGTATTCACCCCTCCACTTT. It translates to CAWSAGYSPLHF. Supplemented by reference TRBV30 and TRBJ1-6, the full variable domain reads SQTIHQWPATLVQPVGSPLSLECTVEGTSNPNLYWYRQAAGRGLQLLFYSVGIGQISSEVPQNLSASRPQDRQFILSSKKLLLSDSGFYLCAWSAGYSPLHFGNGTRLTVT.

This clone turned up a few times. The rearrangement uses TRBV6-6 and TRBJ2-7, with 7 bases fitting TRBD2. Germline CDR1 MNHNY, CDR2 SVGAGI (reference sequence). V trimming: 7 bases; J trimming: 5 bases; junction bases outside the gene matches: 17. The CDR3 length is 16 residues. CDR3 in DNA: TGTGCCAGCAATCGGGGAGTAGCGCCGAGCGGGGACGAGCAGTACTTC. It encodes CASNRGVAPSGDEQYF.

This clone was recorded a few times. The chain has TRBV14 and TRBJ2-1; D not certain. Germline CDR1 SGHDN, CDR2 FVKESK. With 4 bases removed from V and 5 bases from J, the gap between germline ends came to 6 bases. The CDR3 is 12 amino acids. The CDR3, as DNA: TGTGCCAGCAGCCGTTTGGACAATGAGCAGTTCTTC. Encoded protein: CASSRLDNEQFF. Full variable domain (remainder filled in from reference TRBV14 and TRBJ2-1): EAGVTQFPSHSVIEKGQTVTLRCDPISGHDNLYWYRRVMGKEIKFLLHFVKESKQDESGMPNNRFLAERTGGTYSTLKVQPAELEDSGVYFCASSRLDNEQFFGPGTRLTVL.

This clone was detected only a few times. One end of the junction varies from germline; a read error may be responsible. The CDR3 nucleotides read TGCGCCAGCAGCCGGACTGTCAATGAGCAGTTCTTC. It encodes CASSRTVNEQFF. The rearrangement joins TRBV7-2 to TRBJ2-1, with a tentative D call TRBD2 (5 bases). Germline-derived CDR1 and CDR2 are SGHTA and FQGNSA. This CDR3 region has 12 residues.

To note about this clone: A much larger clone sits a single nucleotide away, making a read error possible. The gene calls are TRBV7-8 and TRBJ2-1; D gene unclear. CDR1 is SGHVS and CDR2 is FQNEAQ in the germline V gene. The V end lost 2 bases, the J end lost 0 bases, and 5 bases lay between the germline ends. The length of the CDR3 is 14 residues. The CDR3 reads CASSLTSSYNEQFF. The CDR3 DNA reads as TGTGCCAGCAGCTTAACCAGCTCCTACAATGAGCAGTTCTTC.

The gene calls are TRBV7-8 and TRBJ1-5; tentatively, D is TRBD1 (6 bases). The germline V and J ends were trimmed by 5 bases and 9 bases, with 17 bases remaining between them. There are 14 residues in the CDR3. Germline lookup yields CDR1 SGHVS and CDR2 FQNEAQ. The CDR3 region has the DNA TGTGCCAGCAGCCCTTCGGACAGCGGCGGGCCCCAGCATTTT. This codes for CASSPSDSGGPQHF.